One and the same sample provided the 21 T cell receptor beta chains below, sequenced in a study of blood T cell repertoires in COVID-19. TCRdb's copy holds only in-frame clones and misses some; the assay was immunoSEQ multiplex PCR. The sample lists 81,000 or so clones; about nine tenths were seen once. Specimen: peripheral blood. These receptors all stem from a man in his 70s with active or convalescent COVID-19.

V and J are TRBV5-1 and TRBJ1-2; the D gene is possibly TRBD1 (5 bases). Between the trimmed V and J ends, which lost 0 bases and 7 bases, there was a span of 13 bases. This CDR3 spans 14 amino acids. Per germline, CDR1 SGHRS and CDR2 YFSETQ. The CDR3 sequence: CASSLGQGGVGYTF. The DNA of the CDR3 is TGCGCCAGCAGCTTGGGGCAGGGAGGCGTTGGCTACACCTTC.

This chain links TRBV4-3 with TRBJ1-5; D not certain. The CDR3 contains 14 residues. CDR1 LGHNA and CDR2 YSLEER come from the germline V gene. Between the trimmed V and J ends, which lost 4 bases and 4 bases, there was a span of 11 bases. CDR3 bases: TGCGCCAGCAGCCGGTCGGGAGGGAATCAGCCCCAGCATTTT. Amino acids: CASSRSGGNQPQHF.

The rearrangement joins TRBV6-5 to TRBJ1-2, with TRBD1 as a possible D gene (5 bases). The germline V and J ends were trimmed by 2 bases and 5 bases, with 12 bases remaining between them. Per the germline V gene, CDR1 is MNHEY and CDR2 is SVGAGI. The CDR3 loop spans 14 amino acids. In DNA form, the CDR3 reads TGTGCCAGCAGTTACGCTGAGGGGAGGTATGGCTACACCTTC. This gives the protein CASSYAEGRYGYTF.

V is TRBV4-3 and J is TRBJ1-6, with a possible D match to TRBD1 (5 bases). The ends were cut back, 4 bases at V and 6 bases at J, with 16 bases in the middle. CDR3 length: 16 amino acids. The germline V gene has CDR1 LGHNA and CDR2 YSLEER. The CDR3 here is CASSLRSGGSNSPLHF. As DNA, the CDR3 is TGCGCCAGCAGCCTCCGATCCGGGGGATCTAATTCACCCCTCCACTTT.

V gene TRBV20-1 combines with J gene TRBJ2-1; 9 bases line up with TRBD2. V shed 3 bases, J shed 2 bases, and the junction held 11 bases outside the gene matches. The germline V gene has CDR1 DFQATT and CDR2 SNEGSKA (reference sequence). The CDR3 has 17 residues. CDR3 protein: CSASRGGGGGAYNEQFF. In nucleotides, the CDR3 is TGCAGTGCTAGTCGTGGAGGTGGCGGGGGGGCCTACAATGAGCAGTTCTTC.

In its sample, this clone was seen once. This rearrangement joins TRBV7-2 to TRBJ1-2; unclear D gene. The CDR3 has 12 amino acids. V dropped 3 bases and J dropped 8 bases, with 10 bases sitting between them. Germline CDR1 and CDR2: SGHTA and FQGNSA. CDR3 amino acids: CASSFFTRGYTF. The CDR3 DNA reads TGTGCCAGCAGCTTCTTTACGAGGGGCTACACCTTC.

The J gene is TRBJ2-7, the V gene TRBV4-1, with 8 positions matching TRBD1. In germline, CDR1 is MGHRA, CDR2 YSYEKL. Unmatched junction bases numbered 5, after V lost 1 base and J lost 3 bases. CDR3 length equals 15 residues. CDR3 sequence reads: CASSQGLTGVYEQYF. CDR3 DNA: TGCGCCAGCAGCCAAGGCTTGACAGGGGTCTACGAGCAGTACTTC.

The chain has TRBV27 and TRBJ1-2; the match to TRBD1 covers 7 bases. CDR3 size: 16 residues. J was trimmed by 0 bases and V by 10 bases; bases with no gene match: 14. CDR1 and CDR2 from the germline V gene are MNHEY and SMNVEV (reference sequence). The CDR3 region has the DNA TGTGCCACTCGTCCGGCAGGGGGACGAACTAACTATGGCTACACCTTC. Protein sequence: CATRPAGGRTNYGYTF.

This clone has more than one count but fewer than ten. This chain joins TRBV15 and TRBJ1-4; D is ambiguous. The ends were cut back, 0 bases at V and 6 bases at J, with 11 bases in the middle. CDR3 length equals 15 residues. The germline V gene has CDR1 LNHNV and CDR2 YYDKDF (reference sequence). In nucleotides, the CDR3 is TGTGCCACCAGCAGAGATAACAGAAAAGATGAAAAACTGTTTTTT. Amino acid sequence: CATSRDNRKDEKLFF.

V gene TRBV19 combines with J gene TRBJ1-6; 7 bases match TRBD1. The germline V gene has CDR1 LNHDA and CDR2 SQIVND (reference sequence). The CDR3 consists of 15 residues. Trimming removed 4 bases from V and 3 bases from J; junction bases left unmatched: 3. CDR3: CASSTGQVYNSPLHF. The CDR3 nucleotides read TGTGCCAGTAGTACCGGACAGGTCTATAATTCACCCCTCCACTTT.

The J gene is TRBJ1-5, the V gene TRBV5-6; possible D gene TRBD1, 5 bases. Trimming took off 3 bases at V and 3 bases at J, with 10 bases between the two ends. Germline values: CDR1 SGHDT, CDR2 YYEEEE. The CDR3 contains 14 residues. CDR3 in amino acids: CASSSGGPNQPQHF. The CDR3 region has the DNA TGTGCCAGCAGCTCGGGGGGTCCCAATCAGCCCCAGCATTTT. The whole variable domain, filled in from reference TRBV5-6 and TRBJ1-5, reads DAGVTQSPTHLIKTRGQQVTLRCSPKSGHDTVSWYQQALGQGPQFIFQYYEEEERQRGNFPDRFSGHQFPNYSSELNVNALLLGDSALYLCASSSGGPNQPQHFGDGTRLSIL.

This sequence joins TRBV10-3 and TRBJ2-1; 9 nucleotides line up with TRBD1. From germline, CDR1 is ENHRY and CDR2 SYGVKD. The trim removed 6 bases at V and 5 bases at J, leaving 5 bases unmatched. This CDR3 has 14 amino acids. DNA for the CDR3: TGTGCCATCAGAATGACAGGGGGGGACAATGAGCAGTTCTTC. Translation gives CAIRMTGGDNEQFF.

This chain links TRBV6-6 with TRBJ2-1, with 7 bases fitting TRBD1. CDR1 and CDR2 from the germline V gene are MNHNY and SVGAGI (reference sequence). The CDR3 consists of 11 residues. The V segment lost 6 bases and the J segment 9 bases; nucleotides outside the gene matches: 2. The CDR3 DNA reads as TGTGCCAGCAGAAGGGACAGTGAGCAGTTCTTC. It codes for CASRRDSEQFF.

The chain links TRBV28 to TRBJ2-7; 8 bases line up with TRBD1. The length of the CDR3 is 13 residues. Germline V CDR1 and CDR2: MDHEN, SYDVKM. V was pared by 6 bases and J by 7 bases, with 8 bases of the junction left unmatched. CDR3 DNA sequence: TGTGCCAGCAGGCCAGGGGGCGCGGGGGAGCAGTACTTC. Translated: CASRPGGAGEQYF.

The chain carries TRBV27 and TRBJ1-6; D remains unclear. With 2 bases removed from V and 4 bases from J, the gap between germline ends came to 9 bases. The CDR3 is 15 amino acids. Germline CDR1 is MNHEY and CDR2 is SMNVEV (reference sequence). In DNA, the CDR3 is TGTGCCAGCAGTTTAACACGGGATTATAATTCACCCCTCCACTTT. Translated, it gives CASSLTRDYNSPLHF.

The chain has TRBV19 and TRBJ2-1; TRBD1 agrees at 9 bases. There are 15 residues in the CDR3. V dropped 7 bases and J dropped 4; count of bases not matched to a gene: 8. CDR1 LNHDA and CDR2 SQIVND come from the germline V gene (reference sequence). The CDR3 region has the DNA TGTGCCAGTACCGACCGGGACAGGGTATACAATGAGCAGTTCTTC. It translates to CASTDRDRVYNEQFF.

V is TRBV5-1 and J is TRBJ2-7; 7 nucleotides match TRBD1. CDR1 is SGHRS, CDR2 YFSETQ, per germline. V was pared by 7 bases and J by 1 base, with 8 bases of the junction left unmatched. The CDR3 extends over 14 amino acids. CDR3 sequence: CASRIPGQSYEQYF. In DNA, the CDR3 is TGCGCCAGCCGAATTCCGGGACAGTCCTACGAGCAGTACTTC.

The chain employs TRBV28 and TRBJ1-2; D remains ambiguous. Trimming took 2 bases from V and 8 from J, leaving 15 bases between them. Germline assignment: CDR1 MDHEN and CDR2 SYDVKM. This CDR3 contains 14 residues. The chain's CDR3 is CASSLTSPALGYTF. CDR3 nucleotides: TGTGCCAGCAGTTTAACCTCCCCAGCGTTGGGCTACACCTTC.

The chain links TRBV7-2 to TRBJ1-5; the match to TRBD1 covers 11 bases. This CDR3 comprises 14 residues. The V segment lost 6 bases and the J segment 7 bases; nucleotides outside the gene matches: 5. Germline lookup yields CDR1 SGHTA and CDR2 FQGNSA. The CDR3 is CASSRTGGRQPQHF. The CDR3 DNA reads TGTGCCAGCAGTAGGACAGGGGGCAGGCAGCCCCAGCATTTT.

The chain couples TRBV9 to TRBJ2-1; 9 positions agree with TRBD2. The germline V gene encodes CDR1 SGDLS and CDR2 YYNGEE. The junction had 7 bases not matched to a gene; V was cut back by 4 bases and J by 5 bases. This CDR3 contains 15 residues. The CDR3: CASSSSGGPNNEQFF. The DNA for the CDR3 is TGTGCCAGCAGCTCAAGCGGGGGGCCCAACAATGAGCAGTTCTTC. Supplemented by reference TRBV9 and TRBJ2-1, the full variable domain reads DSGVTQTPKHLITATGQRVTLRCSPRSGDLSVYWYQQSLDQGLQFLIQYYNGEERAKGNILERFSAQQFPDLHSELNLSSLELGDSALYFCASSSSGGPNNEQFFGPGTRLTVL.

The chain links TRBV4-3 to TRBJ2-1; D call uncertain. The CDR3 is 13 residues long. Trimming shortened V by 4 bases and J by 4 bases, and 8 bases separated the two germline ends. Germline V gives CDR1 LGHNA, CDR2 YSLEER. The CDR3 DNA is TGCGCCAGCAGCCGAGACTTGTACAATGAGCAGTTCTTC. Protein: CASSRDLYNEQFF.